The 22 T cell receptor beta chains in this list originate from one sample, sequenced in a study of T cell clusters in autoimmune cytopenias. TRB was amplified by touch-down multiplex PCR, primer pools A and B combined. Following a re-call of the multiplex PCR reads, TCRdb has one entry per CDR3 protein and lacks DNA. Recorded for this sample: 5,500 to 6,500 distinct CDR3 sequences. TRB was amplified from 250 ng of peripheral blood genomic DNA per sample. This sample was shared with a second study, whose subject was T cell repertoires in aging, cancer and after chemotherapy.

Input material: peripheral blood. Source of these receptors: a human donor in good health.

The chain uses TRBV7-9 and TRBJ1-6; TCRdb picks TRBD1, but there is no DNA to check that call. The CDR3 covers 17 residues. Germline values: CDR1 SEHNR, CDR2 FQNEAQ (reference sequence). CDR3 in amino acids: CASSLGTGGRYDSPLHF.

The V call is TRBV6-4, the J call TRBJ2-3; TCRdb selects TRBD1, and the lack of DNA leaves this call unchecked. This CDR3 has 16 residues. The germline gives CDR1 MRHNA, CDR2 SNTAGT. The CDR3 spells CASSEGHRGPGDTQYF.

The rearrangement links TRBV6-1 to TRBJ2-7; TCRdb proposes TRBD1, but this gene call is untestable without DNA. This CDR3 spans 14 amino acids. CDR1 is MNHNS, CDR2 SASEGT, per germline. The CDR3 here is CASNRDRGRYEQYF.

In terms of frequency, this clonotype is medium-sized (0.01 to 0.1%). V gene TRBV19 combines with J gene TRBJ2-5; TCRdb's D gene call, TRBD2, goes unchecked for lack of DNA. The CDR3 has 16 amino acids. Germline-derived CDR1 and CDR2 are LNHDA and SQIVND (reference sequence). The CDR3 sequence: CASSPTSGRAWETQYF.

The chain is built from TRBV12-3 or TRBV12-4 and TRBJ2-2; the D call of TRBD1 rests on TCRdb alone, since no DNA is present to check it. This CDR3 contains 16 residues. The CDR3 sequence is CASSLYGIKDTGELFF.

This clonotype registers medium-sized (0.01 to 0.1%) by frequency. V and J are TRBV6-5 and TRBJ2-7; TCRdb designates TRBD1, a call that cannot be tested without DNA. The germline CDR1 and CDR2 sequences are MNHEY and SVGAGI. This CDR3 spans 15 amino acids. The CDR3: CASSYSDRGGYEQYF.

This clonotype shows up as medium-sized by frequency. V and J are TRBV19 and TRBJ2-1; TCRdb reports TRBD1, a call that lacks DNA to check it against. Per germline, CDR1 LNHDA and CDR2 SQIVND (reference sequence). The CDR3 extends over 15 amino acids. The CDR3 sequence: CASSMGVGGLGEQFF.

This chain joins TRBV20-1 and TRBJ2-2; TCRdb outputs TRBD1, but without DNA this stays unchecked. Looked up from germline, CDR1 is DFQATT and CDR2 is SNEGSKA (reference sequence). This CDR3 comprises 19 residues. CDR3 in amino acids: CSARGGQDTFAVVTGELFF.

The chain recombines TRBV30 with TRBJ2-5; TCRdb designates TRBD2, a call that cannot be tested without DNA. Germline V CDR1 and CDR2: GTSNPN, SVGIG (reference sequence). This CDR3 is built from 15 residues. CDR3 amino acids: CAWSEYGTRQETQYF.

CDR3 sequence reads: CASSSYTGGKNTEAFF. V gene TRBV6-5 combines with J gene TRBJ1-1. The CDR3 covers 16 residues. CDR1 MNHEY and CDR2 SVGAGI come from the germline V gene.

The CDR3 is CASRSTSRSSYNEQFF. The chain employs TRBV12-3 or TRBV12-4 and TRBJ2-1; without DNA, the TCRdb call of TRBD2 cannot be checked. This CDR3 has 16 amino acids.

This clonotype is deemed medium-sized (0.01 to 0.1%) by its frequency. The V and J genes are TRBV27 and TRBJ2-5; without DNA, the TCRdb call of TRBD2 cannot be checked. The length of the CDR3 is 16 residues. Germline CDR1 is MNHEY and CDR2 is SMNVEV (reference sequence). CDR3 loop: CASSPTGTSGGETQYF.

The chain couples TRBV12-3 or TRBV12-4 to TRBJ2-3; the TCRdb D gene call, TRBD2, has no DNA to confirm it. The CDR3 consists of 16 residues. The CDR3 spells CASSLGLAGTTDTQYF.

Frequency places this clonotype as medium-sized. The V and J genes are TRBV19 and TRBJ2-7; TCRdb reports TRBD1, a call that lacks DNA to check it against. CDR1 is LNHDA and CDR2 is SQIVND in the germline V gene (reference sequence). The CDR3 has 15 amino acids. CDR3 sequence reads: CASRLTDSPLYEQYF.

This clonotype is called medium-sized based on its frequency. The chain recombines TRBV30 with TRBJ1-3; the TRBD1 assignment by TCRdb is unverifiable without DNA. Germline CDR1 GTSNPN, CDR2 SVGIG (reference sequence). The length of the CDR3 is 15 residues. The CDR3 loop reads CAWSRQGAIGNTIYF.

The rearrangement links TRBV19 to TRBJ1-4. CDR1 and CDR2 (germline): LNHDA, SQIVND (reference sequence). This CDR3 is 14 amino acids long. The CDR3 is CASSATATNEKLFF.

This chain uses TRBV11-2 with TRBJ2-1. This CDR3 contains 12 residues. The germline V gene encodes CDR1 SGHAT and CDR2 FQNNGV. The CDR3 loop is CASSHNDNEQFF.

The V call is TRBV5-1, the J call TRBJ2-2. Germline values: CDR1 SGHRS, CDR2 YFSETQ. This CDR3 contains 15 residues. CDR3 protein: CASSLGGSNTGELFF.

In terms of frequency, this clonotype is medium-sized. The chain has TRBV18 and TRBJ1-6. Per germline, CDR1 KGHSH and CDR2 LQKENI. The CDR3 is 15 residues long. CDR3 amino acids: CASSPESGDPNTLHF.

The rearrangement joins TRBV6-2 or TRBV6-3 to TRBJ2-7. CDR1 is MNHEY, CDR2 SVGEGT, per germline. This CDR3 has 11 amino acids. The CDR3 sequence: CASRISYEQYF.

The chain links TRBV7-9 to TRBJ1-1; TCRdb's D call of TRBD1 is untestable without DNA. CDR1 SEHNR and CDR2 FQNEAQ come from the germline V gene (reference sequence). CDR3 length: 12 amino acids. The CDR3 region is CASSTGQVGAFF.

The chain uses TRBV12-3 or TRBV12-4 and TRBJ2-3; the D gene TCRdb calls, TRBD2, cannot be checked with no DNA. CDR3 size: 15 residues. CDR3: CASSPDSTYTNTQYF.